The 28 T cell receptor gamma chains listed next were all sequenced from one sample in a study of fetal and pediatric gammadelta thymocytes (dated by TCRdb to between 2021 and 2023). TCRdb records Illumina MiSeq as the sequencer. For TCRdb, the public reads were processed anew by CATT, and duplicate DNA sequences were folded into one row. The sample table holds a few hundred gamma-chain clones, of which 0.95% to 1.5% were seen once. In total, the top ten clones hold about 12% of the sample. The sample consisted of Vgamma9Vdelta2 gamma-delta T cells from the thymus. The cell subset or site label on this specimen signifies: sorted CD3+gammadeltaTCR+Vgamma9+Vdelta2+ thymocytes. These receptors were collected from a child who underwent cardiac surgery and was recorded as healthy.

By sample fraction, this clone is large. The gene calls are TRGV5 and TRGJ1 or TRGJ2. The CDR3 loop spans 11 amino acids. The germline gives CDR1 VINAFY, CDR2 YDVSNSKD. The V gene end was trimmed by 0 bases and the J gene end by 15 bases; junction bases not matched to a gene: 8. The CDR3 here is CATWDRRSLLF. CDR3 sequence (DNA): TGTGCCACCTGGGACAGGCGCTCGTTACTCTTT.

Relative to its sample, this clone is large. This chain joins TRGV9 and TRGJP. CDR3 length equals 16 residues. V was pared by 6 bases and J by 4 bases, with 6 bases of the junction left unmatched. Germline loops: CDR1 GITISATS, CDR2 ISYDGTV (reference sequence). The CDR3 bases are TGTGCCTTGTGGTTTACCCAAGAGTTGGGCAAAAAAATCAAGGTATTT. Translation: CALWFTQELGKKIKVF.

Sample share makes this clone large (0.1 to 1%). Just one base apart from a much larger clone, this may be a read error. At the DNA level, this CDR3 is encoded by other sequences in the same sample as well. J is TRGJP and V is TRGV9. V lost 2 bases and J lost 3; bases outside the gene matches: 1. The CDR3 runs 16 residues. From germline, CDR1 is GITISATS and CDR2 ISYDGTV (reference sequence). In DNA, the CDR3 is TGTGCCTTGTGGGAGGAGCAAGAGTTGGGCAAAAAAATCAAGGTATTT. Amino acids: CALWEEQELGKKIKVF.

This clone rates as large. The chain combines TRGV9 with TRGJ1 or TRGJ2. The germline V gene encodes CDR1 GITISATS and CDR2 ISYDGTV (reference sequence). V shed 0 bases, J shed 4 bases, and the junction held 3 bases outside the gene matches. The CDR3 runs 13 residues. The CDR3 DNA is TGTGCCTTGTGGGAGGTGCACTATTATAAGAAACTCTTT. Translation gives CALWEVHYYKKLF.

By frequency in the sample, this clone is large (0.1 to 1%). V usage is TRGV9 and J usage is TRGJ1 or TRGJ2. The CDR3 covers 15 residues. In germline, CDR1 is GITISATS, CDR2 ISYDGTV (reference sequence). V was clipped by 3 bases and J by 1 base; unmatched bases: 9. The CDR3 DNA reads as TGTGCCTTGTGGGAGACTACTAACAATTATTATAAGAAACTCTTT. It codes for CALWETTNNYYKKLF.

Worth noting for this clone: A far larger clone differs by one base, so this is likely a read error. The chain recombines TRGV9 with TRGJ1 or TRGJ2. This CDR3 has 15 residues. Germline CDR1 is GITISATS and CDR2 is ISYDGTV (reference sequence). This chain's CDR3 is CTLWEVGLNYYKKLF. CDR3 nucleotides: TGTACCTTGTGGGAGGTGGGACTAAATTATTATAAGAAACTCTTT.

This clone is large by share. The chain recombines TRGV8 with TRGJ1 or TRGJ2. Germline V gene lookup returns CDR1 VENAVY and CDR2 YDSYNSRV. Unmatched junction bases numbered 6, after V lost 3 bases and J lost 7 bases. The CDR3 has 12 residues. CDR3 loop: CATWDRTYKKLF. The CDR3 DNA is TGTGCCACCTGGGATCGGACCTATAAGAAACTCTTT.

By proportion, this clone is large. This chain joins TRGV9 and TRGJ1 or TRGJ2. The germline CDR1 and CDR2 sequences are GITISATS and ISYDGTV (reference sequence). The CDR3 runs 11 residues. After removal of 2 bases from V and 8 bases from J, the junction contained 3 bases not matched to a gene. Written as DNA, the CDR3 is TGTGCCTTGTGGGAGGCTGATAAGAAACTCTTT. It translates to CALWEADKKLF.

This clone is classed as large (0.1 to 1%). The chain couples TRGV5 to TRGJP1. Germline V lookup: CDR1 VINAFY, CDR2 YDVSNSKD. Trimming took 1 base from V and 0 from J; bases not matched to a gene: 5. This CDR3 contains 16 residues. CDR3 nucleotide sequence: TGTGCCACCTGGGACAGATCGAATACCACTGGTTGGTTCAAGATATTT. Residues: CATWDRSNTTGWFKIF.

By its share, this clone is large. The V and J genes are TRGV9 and TRGJ1 or TRGJ2. TCRdb supplies no J gene; here it was assigned by aligning the nucleotide sequence to germline. Germline loops: CDR1 GITISATS, CDR2 ISYDGTV (reference sequence). CDR3 length equals 13 residues. J gave up 2 bases and V 0 bases, and 1 base lay outside the gene matches. CDR3 in DNA: TGTGCCTTGTGGGAGGTGGATTATTATAAGAAACTCTTT. It translates to CALWEVDYYKKLF.

By its share, this clone is large. J is TRGJ1 or TRGJ2 and V is TRGV9. The J segment lost 2 bases and the V segment lost 0 bases, leaving 7 bases of the junction unmatched. The length of the CDR3 is 15 residues. Germline values: CDR1 GITISATS, CDR2 ISYDGTV (reference sequence). Written as DNA, the CDR3 is TGTGCCTTGTGGGAGGTGCAAAAGGATTATTATAAGAAACTCTTT. It is translated as CALWEVQKDYYKKLF.

A word on this clone: The translation of this DNA and the TCRdb protein of a much larger clone differ at residue 11, probably owing to a read error; the protein shown here is translated from the DNA. V usage is TRGV8 and J usage is TRGJP. Germline V gives CDR1 VENAVY, CDR2 YDSYNSRV. The CDR3 is made up of 16 amino acids. The CDR3 region has the DNA TGTGCCACCTGGGATAGGCGAGAGTTGGGCAGAAAAATCAAGGTATTT. Translated: CATWDRRELGRKIKVF.

By share, this clone counts as large. The chain recombines TRGV9 with TRGJ1 or TRGJ2. With V trimmed by 2 bases and J by 0 bases, 1 base remained unmatched. Germline lookup yields CDR1 GITISATS and CDR2 ISYDGTV (reference sequence). This CDR3 contains 13 residues. The CDR3 is CALWEENYYKKLF. The CDR3 DNA follows: TGTGCCTTGTGGGAGGAGAATTATTATAAGAAACTCTTT.

This clone is large in the sample. The V call is TRGV9, the J call TRGJP. The V gene's germline CDR1 is GITISATS and CDR2 ISYDGTV (reference sequence). V shed 3 bases, J shed 7 bases, and the junction held 6 bases outside the gene matches. The CDR3 extends over 16 amino acids. This chain's CDR3 is CALWESIELGKKIKVF. DNA of the CDR3: TGTGCCTTGTGGGAGTCAATCGAGTTGGGCAAAAAAATCAAGGTATTT.

This clone qualifies as large. The identical CDR3 is also encoded by other nucleotide sequences in the sample. The rearrangement joins TRGV9 to TRGJ1 or TRGJ2. The CDR3 is 14 residues long. CDR1 is GITISATS, CDR2 ISYDGTV, per germline (reference sequence). V lost 4 bases to trimming and J lost 6 bases; unmatched junction nucleotides: 12. CDR3 amino acids: CALWDPAVGYKKLF. DNA of the CDR3: TGTGCCTTGTGGGACCCTGCGGTGGGTTATAAGAAACTCTTT.

By share, this clone counts as medium-sized (0.01 to 0.1%). The chain uses TRGV9 and TRGJ1 or TRGJ2. The germline V gene encodes CDR1 GITISATS and CDR2 ISYDGTV (reference sequence). V dropped 2 bases and J dropped 0; count of bases not matched to a gene: 4. This CDR3 has 14 residues. This chain's CDR3 is CALWEARNYYKKLF. In DNA, the CDR3 is TGTGCCTTGTGGGAGGCTCGGAATTATTATAAGAAACTCTTT.

By proportion, this clone is large. The V gene is TRGV9, the J gene TRGJ1 or TRGJ2. Germline CDR1 and CDR2: GITISATS and ISYDGTV (reference sequence). V dropped 2 bases and J dropped 4; count of bases not matched to a gene: 5. The CDR3 consists of 13 residues. CDR3 sequence: CALWEGRYYKKLF. The CDR3 nucleotides read TGTGCCTTGTGGGAGGGACGATATTATAAGAAACTCTTT.

By share, this clone counts as large. The V call is TRGV9, the J call TRGJ1 or TRGJ2. The CDR3 has 10 residues. The germline V gene has CDR1 GITISATS and CDR2 ISYDGTV (reference sequence). Trimming removed 2 bases from V and 8 bases from J; junction bases left unmatched: 0. The CDR3 reads CALWEDKKLF. The CDR3 coding sequence is TGTGCCTTGTGGGAGGATAAGAAACTCTTT.

This clone ranks as large. This chain links TRGV9 with TRGJ1 or TRGJ2. V was clipped by 2 bases and J by 4 bases; unmatched bases: 2. Germline V CDR1 and CDR2: GITISATS, ISYDGTV (reference sequence). The CDR3 has 12 amino acids. CDR3 sequence (DNA): TGTGCCTTGTGGGAGGGGTATTATAAGAAACTCTTT. Encoded protein: CALWEGYYKKLF.

In this sample, this clone is large (0.1 to 1%). The chain carries TRGV3 and TRGJ1 or TRGJ2. V trimming: 0 bases; J trimming: 11 bases; junction bases outside the gene matches: 4. Germline CDR1 is VTNTFY and CDR2 is YDVSTARD (reference sequence). This CDR3 spans 11 amino acids. The CDR3 DNA reads as TGTGCCACCTGGGACAGGCACGAGAAACTCTTT. Translation: CATWDRHEKLF.

By share, this clone counts as medium-sized. The chain couples TRGV9 to TRGJP1. From germline, CDR1 is GITISATS and CDR2 ISYDGTV (reference sequence). This CDR3 contains 14 residues. The junction had 8 bases not matched to a gene; V was cut back by 6 bases and J by 4 bases. DNA of the CDR3: TGTGCCTTGTGGCTCCTGGGCACTGGTTGGTTCAAGATATTT. Encoded protein: CALWLLGTGWFKIF.

This clone was counted only a few times. This is likely an artifact of a read error, given a far larger clone one base away. This chain connects TRGV4 to TRGJ1 or TRGJ2. CDR1 and CDR2 (germline): EGSTGY, YDSYTSSV. The CDR3 spans 15 residues. Here the CDR3 reads CTTWARSGRWYKKLF. The CDR3 bases are TGTACCACCTGGGCCCGATCTGGGCGTTGGTATAAGAAACTCTTT.

This clone was recorded a few times. This chain connects TRGV9 to TRGJ1 or TRGJ2. CDR1 and CDR2 from the germline V gene are GITISATS and ISYDGTV (reference sequence). V lost 2 bases to trimming and J lost 4 bases; unmatched junction nucleotides: 8. The CDR3 is 14 amino acids. Here the CDR3 reads CALWEEAGYYKKLF. In DNA form, the CDR3 reads TGTGCCTTGTGGGAGGAGGCAGGATATTATAAGAAACTCTTT.

By share of the sample, this clone is large. This chain joins TRGV4 and TRGJP1. CDR3 length: 16 amino acids. Per the germline V gene, CDR1 is EGSTGY and CDR2 is YDSYTSSV. V was pared by 0 bases and J by 2 bases, with 6 bases of the junction left unmatched. In DNA form, the CDR3 reads TGTGCCACCTGGGATGGGCCCCACACCACTGGTTGGTTCAAGATATTT. It specifies CATWDGPHTTGWFKIF.

This clone was seen a few times. TCRdb has a much larger clone's protein, which differs at residue 10 from the translation of this DNA, likely because of a read error; what is shown is the protein translated from the DNA. V usage is TRGV9 and J usage is TRGJP. The CDR3 is made up of 16 amino acids. CDR1 is GITISATS, CDR2 ISYDGTV, per germline (reference sequence). The CDR3 DNA reads as TGTGCCTTGTGGGAATCTGAAGAGTTGGACAAAAAAATCAAGGTATTT. It encodes CALWESEELDKKIKVF.

A few counts support this clone. This may be a read error: a much more frequent sequence differs by one nucleotide. The sample has other DNA sequences that encode this CDR3 too. The chain employs TRGV9 and TRGJP1. This CDR3 comprises 12 residues. Losses at the gene ends were 10 bases for V and 0 bases for J; bases not matched to a gene: 2. Germline CDR1 and CDR2: GITISATS and ISYDGTV (reference sequence). For the CDR3, the DNA is TGTGCCTTCTATACCACTGGTTGGTTCAAGATATTT. This encodes CAFYTTGWFKIF.

By sample fraction, this clone is large. Other DNA variants within this sample encode the same CDR3. The rearrangement links TRGV8 to TRGJP1. CDR3 length equals 13 residues. V was pared by 2 bases and J by 3 bases, with 0 bases of the junction left unmatched. Germline V CDR1 and CDR2: VENAVY, YDSYNSRV. CDR3 region: CATWDTTGWFKIF. CDR3 bases: TGTGCCACCTGGGATACCACTGGTTGGTTCAAGATATTT.

This clone is labeled as large. The V gene is TRGV10, the J gene TRGJ1 or TRGJ2. TRGV10 is noted as an ORF with a role that remains uncertain. V lost 8 bases and J lost 3; bases outside the gene matches: 5. The CDR3 length is 12 residues. The CDR3 DNA reads as TGTGCTGCGTGGGACCGTTATTATAAGAAACTCTTT. Encoded protein: CAAWDRYYKKLF.